This TCR beta chain was documented in a study of cytomegalovirus exposure and HLA in healthy donors. For the study at large: Later, an analysis reported that the 95 to 150 validation repertoires had used the same platform as the 666 first-cohort repertoires.

Here immunoSEQ multiplex PCR was the method, and the copy in TCRdb shows in-frame clones only, minus some. Altogether roughly 60,000 clones are present, roughly 94% being singletons, with the ten largest covering 1.3%. CDR3 length: 16 residues. Between the trimmed V and J ends, which lost 5 bases and 2 bases, there was a span of 19 bases. Germline CDR1 LNHDA, CDR2 SQIVND (reference sequence). Study-level points and caveats: The study labeled fewer than 200 TCR beta chains cytomegalovirus-associated.

As regards this clone: The antigen remains unidentified.

V is TRBV19 and J is TRBJ2-7, with a weak D call TRBD1 (6 bases). Sequencing was done on a sample of PBMCs. The TCR was taken from a woman younger than 30 in good health and CMV-seronegative. The CDR3 sequence is CASSFNPWTATYEQYF. CDR3 nucleotides: TGTGCCAGTAGTTTCAATCCTTGGACAGCGACCTACGAGCAGTACTTC.